The clone carrying this TCR beta chain was seen a handful of times. Its cognate antigen is unknown. The data stem from a study of T cells in Graves' hyperthyroidism and ophthalmopathy. Study-wide results and caveats: Most thyroid clonotypes expanded above 0.001 appeared in blood too.

Trimming left V 1 base short and J 6 bases short, with 10 bases between. The CDR3 spans 14 residues. Germline CDR1 and CDR2: MDHEN and SYDVKM. Amplification of TCR beta CDR3 regions used RNA as the template. First-round RT-PCR targeting the TCR CDR3 was performed with the HTBI primer set. MiXCR, run by TCRdb on the multiplex PCR reads, gives a single entry per CDR3 protein. The sample holds 300,000 to 450,000 distinct CDR3 sequences, 13% seen once. Fresh peripheral blood, 7.5 to 10 ml of it, supplied the PBMCs. The chain links TRBV28 to TRBJ1-3; no firm D call. Sequenced sample: blood. The TCR comes from a man under 40 with Graves' hyperthyroidism that later progressed to Graves' ophthalmopathy. The DNA for the CDR3 is TGTGCCAGCAGTTTATCCCGAGGTTTAAACACCATATATTTT. Translating gives CASSLSRGLNTIYF.